The 9 T cell receptor beta chains reported below all come from one sample, sequenced in a study of Tregs in tolerant kidney transplant recipients. The table came from immunoSEQ multiplex PCR; TCRdb's copy has only in-frame clones and leaves some out. The table records about 52,000 clones, around 93% of them present only once. Recipients received nonmyeloablative bone marrow transplants from related graft donors, with transient mixed chimerism. Sample: CD8+ T cells from blood (PBMCs), taken 24 months after the transplant. The receptors derive from a human patient who received a combined kidney and bone marrow transplant. The graft donor may have given rise to some T cells.

The V gene is TRBV4-3, the J gene TRBJ1-2; maybe TRBD1 (6 bases). This CDR3 comprises 15 residues. The ends were cut back, 2 bases at V and 6 bases at J, with 16 bases in the middle. CDR1 is LGHNA, CDR2 YSLEER, per germline. CDR3 DNA: TGCGCCAGCAGCCAAAATGTACAGGGTCGAGATGGCTACACCTTC. Protein: CASSQNVQGRDGYTF.

The chain joins TRBV4-2 to TRBJ2-7; 7 bases match TRBD1. The CDR3 runs to 14 residues. CDR1 LGHNA and CDR2 YNFKEQ come from the germline V gene. Germline trimming cut 7 bases from V and 3 bases from J; bases unmatched to any gene: 9. CDR3: CASTPGQAGYEQYF. The CDR3, as DNA: TGTGCCAGCACCCCCGGACAGGCGGGCTACGAGCAGTACTTC.

The chain couples TRBV7-2 to TRBJ2-3; possibly TRBD2 for D (6 bases). V lost 2 bases, J lost 4 bases, and 16 bases lay in between. Germline loops: CDR1 SGHTA, CDR2 FQGNSA. CDR3 size: 16 residues. DNA of the CDR3: TGTGCCAGCAGCTTAACGGCAAGCGGGCGGTCAGATACGCAGTATTTT. Translation gives CASSLTASGRSDTQYF.

The chain employs TRBV4-3 and TRBJ2-7; possibly TRBD1 for D (5 bases). Germline CDR1 is LGHNA and CDR2 is YSLEER. V was trimmed by 0 bases and J by 2 bases, leaving 11 bases between them. The CDR3 is made up of 15 amino acids. This chain's CDR3 is CASSQDRVTAYEQYF. CDR3 coding DNA: TGCGCCAGCAGCCAAGATCGGGTGACAGCCTACGAGCAGTACTTC.

The chain joins TRBV7-9 to TRBJ2-7; D might be TRBD1 (5 bases). CDR1 and CDR2 from the germline V gene are SEHNR and FQNEAQ (reference sequence). The CDR3 length is 12 residues. Trimming stripped 5 bases from V and 3 bases from J, with 8 bases between. The CDR3 DNA sequence: TGTGCCAGCAGCCCAGGGTACTACGAGCAGTACTTC. Residues: CASSPGYYEQYF. Together with reference TRBV7-9 and TRBJ2-7, the CDR3 gives the full variable domain: DTGVSQNPRHKITKRGQNVTFRCDPISEHNRLYWYRQTLGQGPEFLTYFQNEAQLEKSRLLSDRFSAERPKGSFSTLEIQRTEQGDSAMYLCASSPGYYEQYFGPGTRLTVT.

The V and J genes are TRBV7-3 and TRBJ2-7, with a weak D call TRBD1 (5 bases). Trimming removed 0 bases from V and 7 bases from J, with 10 bases in between. The CDR3 has 13 amino acids. Germline V gene sequence: CDR1 SGHTA, CDR2 FQGTGA. CDR3 protein: CASSLTSPGEQYF. The DNA of the CDR3 is TGTGCCAGCAGCTTAACGTCCCCAGGGGAGCAGTACTTC.

The V gene is TRBV7-9, the J gene TRBJ2-5; 9 bases map to TRBD1. V trimming: 5 bases; J trimming: 2 bases; junction bases outside the gene matches: 12. Germline V gives CDR1 SEHNR, CDR2 FQNEAQ (reference sequence). This CDR3 is built from 17 residues. CDR3 bases: TGTGCCAGCAGCCCTGCGGACGTGGGACAGGGTCAAGAGACCCAGTACTTC. Translated, it gives CASSPADVGQGQETQYF.

This chain joins TRBV19 and TRBJ1-4; 10 bases fit TRBD1. The CDR3 is made up of 17 amino acids. The trim removed 7 bases at V and 2 bases at J, leaving 10 bases unmatched. Germline V gene data show CDR1 as LNHDA and CDR2 as SQIVND (reference sequence). The CDR3 bases are TGTGCCAGTAAAGTCCCGGGACAGGGGTACACTAATGAAAAACTGTTTTTT. Its protein product is CASKVPGQGYTNEKLFF.

The CDR3 DNA reads TGTGCCAGCAGCTTGGGTACTAGCGTTAGCCAAGAGACCCAGTACTTC. Translated, it gives CASSLGTSVSQETQYF. The chain couples TRBV5-6 to TRBJ2-5; TRBD2 aligns across 7 bases. Germline V gene data show CDR1 as SGHDT and CDR2 as YYEEEE. The CDR3 runs to 16 residues. Trimming removed 0 bases from V and 1 base from J; junction bases left unmatched: 6. The full variable domain, completed using reference TRBV5-6 and TRBJ2-5, is DAGVTQSPTHLIKTRGQQVTLRCSPKSGHDTVSWYQQALGQGPQFIFQYYEEEERQRGNFPDRFSGHQFPNYSSELNVNALLLGDSALYLCASSLGTSVSQETQYFGPGTRLLVL.